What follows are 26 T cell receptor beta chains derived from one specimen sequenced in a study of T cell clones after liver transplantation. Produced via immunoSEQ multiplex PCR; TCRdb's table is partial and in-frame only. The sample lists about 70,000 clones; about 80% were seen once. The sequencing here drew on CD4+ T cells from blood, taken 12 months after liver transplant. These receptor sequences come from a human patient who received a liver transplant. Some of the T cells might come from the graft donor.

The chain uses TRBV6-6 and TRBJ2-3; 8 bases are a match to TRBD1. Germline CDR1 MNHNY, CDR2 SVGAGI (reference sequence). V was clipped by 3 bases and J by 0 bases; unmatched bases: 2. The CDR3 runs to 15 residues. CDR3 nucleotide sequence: TGTGCCAGCAGTTATCGGGACAGGAGCACAGATACGCAGTATTTT. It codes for CASSYRDRSTDTQYF.

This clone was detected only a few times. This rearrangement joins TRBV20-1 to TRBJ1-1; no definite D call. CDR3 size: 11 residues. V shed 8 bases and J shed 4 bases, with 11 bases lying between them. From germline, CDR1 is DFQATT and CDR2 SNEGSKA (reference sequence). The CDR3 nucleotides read TGCAGTAAGGTTTCGGGCACTGAAGCTTTCTTT. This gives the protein CSKVSGTEAFF.

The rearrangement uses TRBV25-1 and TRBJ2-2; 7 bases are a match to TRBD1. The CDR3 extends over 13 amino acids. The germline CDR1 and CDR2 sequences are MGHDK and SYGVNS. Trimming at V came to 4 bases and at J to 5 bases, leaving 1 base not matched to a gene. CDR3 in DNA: TGTGCCAGCAGTGTGACAGGGACCGGGGAGCTGTTTTTT. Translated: CASSVTGTGELFF.

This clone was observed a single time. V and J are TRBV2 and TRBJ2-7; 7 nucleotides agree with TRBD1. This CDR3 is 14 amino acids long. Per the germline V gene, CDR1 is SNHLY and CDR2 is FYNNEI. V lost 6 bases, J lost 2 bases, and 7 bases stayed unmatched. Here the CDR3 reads CASRPGQLAYEQYF. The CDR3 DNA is TGTGCCAGCAGGCCGGGACAGCTTGCCTACGAGCAGTACTTC. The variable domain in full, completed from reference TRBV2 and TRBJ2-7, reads EPEVTQTPSHQVTQMGQEVILRCVPISNHLYFYWYRQILGQKVEFLVSFYNNEISEKSEIFDDQFSVERPDGSNFTLKIRSTKLEDSAMYFCASRPGQLAYEQYFGPGTRLTVT.

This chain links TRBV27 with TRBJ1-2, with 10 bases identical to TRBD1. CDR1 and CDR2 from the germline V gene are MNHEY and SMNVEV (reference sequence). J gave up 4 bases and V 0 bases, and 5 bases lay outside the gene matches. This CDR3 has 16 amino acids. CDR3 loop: CASSLSLGTGAYGYTF. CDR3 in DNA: TGTGCCAGCAGTTTATCTCTCGGGACAGGGGCCTATGGCTACACCTTC.

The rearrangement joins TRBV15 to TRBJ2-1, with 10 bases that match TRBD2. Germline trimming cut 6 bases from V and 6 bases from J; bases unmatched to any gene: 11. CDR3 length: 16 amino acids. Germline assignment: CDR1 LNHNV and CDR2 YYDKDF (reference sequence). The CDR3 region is CATRVGAGGPSNEQFF. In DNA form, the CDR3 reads TGTGCCACCAGAGTAGGAGCGGGAGGGCCAAGCAATGAGCAGTTCTTC.

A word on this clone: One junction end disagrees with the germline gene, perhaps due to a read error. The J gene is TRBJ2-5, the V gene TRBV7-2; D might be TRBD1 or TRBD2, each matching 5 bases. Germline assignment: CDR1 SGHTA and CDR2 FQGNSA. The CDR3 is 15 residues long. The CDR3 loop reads CVSTLEGNEKETQYF. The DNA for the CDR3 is TGTGTCAGCACCCTCGAGGGGAATGAAAAAGAGACCCAGTACTTC.

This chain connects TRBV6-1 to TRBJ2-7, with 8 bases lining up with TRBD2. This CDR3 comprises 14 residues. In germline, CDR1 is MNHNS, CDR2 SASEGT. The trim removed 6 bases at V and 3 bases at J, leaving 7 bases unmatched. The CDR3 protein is CASSRGRGGYEQYF. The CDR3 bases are TGTGCCAGCAGCCGGGGACGGGGGGGCTACGAGCAGTACTTC.

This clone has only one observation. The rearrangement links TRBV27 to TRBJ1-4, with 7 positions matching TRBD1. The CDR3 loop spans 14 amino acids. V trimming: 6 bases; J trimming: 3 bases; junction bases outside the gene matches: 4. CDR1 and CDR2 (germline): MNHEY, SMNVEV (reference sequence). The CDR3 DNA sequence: TGTGCCAGCAGACTGCAGGGGGCTAATGAAAAACTGTTTTTT. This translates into CASRLQGANEKLFF.

CDR3 bases: TGTGCCAGCAGCCCACCTGGTGGGGGGAGAAGAAATGAGCAGTTCTTC. Encoded protein: CASSPPGGGRRNEQFF. This chain uses TRBV9 with TRBJ2-1; the D gene is possibly TRBD2 (6 bases). Looked up from germline, CDR1 is SGDLS and CDR2 is YYNGEE. Trimming shortened V by 4 bases and J by 7 bases, and 21 bases separated the two germline ends. The CDR3 covers 16 residues.

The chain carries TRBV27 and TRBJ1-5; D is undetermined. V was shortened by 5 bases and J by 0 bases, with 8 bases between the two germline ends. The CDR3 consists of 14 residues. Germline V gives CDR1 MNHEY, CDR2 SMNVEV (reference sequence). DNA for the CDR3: TGTGCCAGCAGTCGGAGGTCTAGCAATCAGCCCCAGCATTTT. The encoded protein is CASSRRSSNQPQHF.

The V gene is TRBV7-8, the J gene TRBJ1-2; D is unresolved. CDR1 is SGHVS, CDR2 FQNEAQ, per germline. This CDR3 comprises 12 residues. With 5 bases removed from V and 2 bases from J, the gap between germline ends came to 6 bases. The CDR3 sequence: CASSRTNYGYTF. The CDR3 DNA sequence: TGTGCCAGCAGCCGCACGAACTATGGCTACACCTTC. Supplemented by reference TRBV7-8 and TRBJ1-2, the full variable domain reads GAGVSQSPRYKVAKRGQDVALRCDPISGHVSLFWYQQALGQGPEFLTYFQNEAQLDKSGLPSDRFFAERPEGSVSTLKIQRTQQEDSAVYLCASSRTNYGYTFGSGTRLTVV.

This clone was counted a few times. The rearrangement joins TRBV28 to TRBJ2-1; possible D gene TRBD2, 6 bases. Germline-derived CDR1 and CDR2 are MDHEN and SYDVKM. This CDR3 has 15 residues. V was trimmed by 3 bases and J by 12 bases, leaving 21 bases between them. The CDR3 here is CASSLLLLTGDRQFF. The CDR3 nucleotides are TGTGCCAGCAGTTTGCTCCTATTGACGGGGGACCGGCAGTTCTTC.

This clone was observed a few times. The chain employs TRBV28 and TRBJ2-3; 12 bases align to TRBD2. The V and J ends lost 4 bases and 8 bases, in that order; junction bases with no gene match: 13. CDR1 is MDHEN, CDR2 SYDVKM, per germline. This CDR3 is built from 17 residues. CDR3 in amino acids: CASSSPSSGRGGGTQYF. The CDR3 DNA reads TGTGCCAGCAGTTCCCCCTCTAGCGGGAGGGGTGGTGGTACGCAGTATTTT.

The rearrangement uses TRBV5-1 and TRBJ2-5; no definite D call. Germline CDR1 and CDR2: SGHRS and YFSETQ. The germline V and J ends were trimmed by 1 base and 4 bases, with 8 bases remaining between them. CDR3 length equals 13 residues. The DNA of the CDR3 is TGCGCCAGCAGCTTGAAGTACCCAGAGACCCAGTACTTC. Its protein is CASSLKYPETQYF.

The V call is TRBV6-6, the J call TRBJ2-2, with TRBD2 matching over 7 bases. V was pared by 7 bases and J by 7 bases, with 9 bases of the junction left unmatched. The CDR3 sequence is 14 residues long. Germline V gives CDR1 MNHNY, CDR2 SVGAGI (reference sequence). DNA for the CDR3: TGTGCCAGCACCCCGCGGGAGTGGAGCGGGGAGCTGTTTTTT. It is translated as CASTPREWSGELFF.

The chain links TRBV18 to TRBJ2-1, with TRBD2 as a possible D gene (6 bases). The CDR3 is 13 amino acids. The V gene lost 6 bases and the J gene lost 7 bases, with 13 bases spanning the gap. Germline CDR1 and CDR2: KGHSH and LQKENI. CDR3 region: CASSETSLNEQFF. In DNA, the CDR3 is TGTGCCAGCTCCGAGACTAGTTTGAATGAGCAGTTCTTC. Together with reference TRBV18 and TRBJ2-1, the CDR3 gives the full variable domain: NAGVMQNPRHLVRRRGQEARLRCSPMKGHSHVYWYRQLPEEGLKFMVYLQKENIIDESGMPKERFSAEFPKEGPSILRIQQVVRGDSAAYFCASSETSLNEQFFGPGTRLTVL.

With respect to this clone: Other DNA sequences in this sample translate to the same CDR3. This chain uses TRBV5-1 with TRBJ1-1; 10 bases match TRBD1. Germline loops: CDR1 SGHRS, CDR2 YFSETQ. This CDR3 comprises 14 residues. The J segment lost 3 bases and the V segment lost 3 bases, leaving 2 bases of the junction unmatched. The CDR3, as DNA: TGCGCCAGCAGCTCCGGGACAGGGGACACTGAAGCTTTCTTT. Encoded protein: CASSSGTGDTEAFF. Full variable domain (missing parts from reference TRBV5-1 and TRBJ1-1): KAGVTQTPRYLIKTRGQQVTLSCSPISGHRSVSWYQQTPGQGLQFLFEYFSETQRNKGNFPGRFSGRQFSNSRSEMNVSTLELGDSALYLCASSSGTGDTEAFFGQGTRLTVV.

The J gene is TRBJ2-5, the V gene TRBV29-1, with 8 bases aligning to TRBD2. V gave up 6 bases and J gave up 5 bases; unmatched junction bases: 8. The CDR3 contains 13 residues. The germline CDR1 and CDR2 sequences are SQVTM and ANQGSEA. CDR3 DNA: TGCAGCGTGACAGCGGGGGTGGCGGAGACCCAGTACTTC. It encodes CSVTAGVAETQYF.

CDR3 residues: CASSGTTTLYGYTF. Here the CDR3 DNA reads TGTGCCAGCAGTGGGACTACGACCCTCTATGGCTACACCTTC. The chain joins TRBV2 to TRBJ1-2; D remains ambiguous. There are 14 residues in the CDR3. Per germline, CDR1 SNHLY and CDR2 FYNNEI. Trimming took off 4 bases at V and 4 bases at J, with 13 bases between the two ends.

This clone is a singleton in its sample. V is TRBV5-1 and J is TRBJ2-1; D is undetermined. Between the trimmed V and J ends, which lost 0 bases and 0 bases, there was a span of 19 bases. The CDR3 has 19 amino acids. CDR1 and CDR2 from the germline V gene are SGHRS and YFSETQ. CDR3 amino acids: CASSLEFTIIRSSYNEQFF. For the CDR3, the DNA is TGCGCCAGCAGCTTGGAATTTACCATTATCCGAAGCTCCTACAATGAGCAGTTCTTC. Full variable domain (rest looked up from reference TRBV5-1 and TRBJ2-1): KAGVTQTPRYLIKTRGQQVTLSCSPISGHRSVSWYQQTPGQGLQFLFEYFSETQRNKGNFPGRFSGRQFSNSRSEMNVSTLELGDSALYLCASSLEFTIIRSSYNEQFFGPGTRLTVL.

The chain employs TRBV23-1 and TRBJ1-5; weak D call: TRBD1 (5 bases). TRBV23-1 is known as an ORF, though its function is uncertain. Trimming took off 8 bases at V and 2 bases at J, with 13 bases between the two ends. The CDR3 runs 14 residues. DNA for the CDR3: TGCGCCAGCCGCTACAGGTTGGGCAATCAGCCCCAGCATTTT. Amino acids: CASRYRLGNQPQHF.

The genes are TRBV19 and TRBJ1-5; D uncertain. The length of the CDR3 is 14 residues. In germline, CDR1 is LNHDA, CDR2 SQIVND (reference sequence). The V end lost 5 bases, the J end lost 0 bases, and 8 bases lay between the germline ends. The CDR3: CASSFRHSNQPQHF. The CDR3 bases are TGTGCCAGTAGTTTCAGACATAGCAATCAGCCCCAGCATTTT. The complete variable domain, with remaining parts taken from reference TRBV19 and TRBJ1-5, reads DGGITQSPKYLFRKEGQNVTLSCEQNLNHDAMYWYRQDPGQGLRLIYYSQIVNDFQKGDIAEGYSVSREKKESFPLTVTSAQKNPTAFYLCASSFRHSNQPQHFGDGTRLSIL.

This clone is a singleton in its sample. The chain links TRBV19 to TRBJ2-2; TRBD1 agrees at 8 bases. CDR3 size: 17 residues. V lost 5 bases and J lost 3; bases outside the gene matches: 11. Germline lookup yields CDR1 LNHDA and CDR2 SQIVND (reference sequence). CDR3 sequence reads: CASSPQQGAIYTGELFF. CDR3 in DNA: TGTGCCAGTAGTCCCCAGCAGGGGGCAATTTACACCGGGGAGCTGTTTTTT.

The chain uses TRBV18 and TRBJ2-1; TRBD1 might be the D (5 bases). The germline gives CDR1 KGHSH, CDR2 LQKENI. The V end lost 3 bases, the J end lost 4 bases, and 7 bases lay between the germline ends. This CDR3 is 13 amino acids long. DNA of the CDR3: TGTGCCAGCTCACCTCAGGGTTACAATGAGCAGTTCTTC. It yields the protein CASSPQGYNEQFF.

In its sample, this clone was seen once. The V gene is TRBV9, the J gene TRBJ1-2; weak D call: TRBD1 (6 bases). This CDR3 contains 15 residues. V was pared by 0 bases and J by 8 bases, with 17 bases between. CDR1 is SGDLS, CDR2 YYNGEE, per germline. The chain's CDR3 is CASSVGVVGAQGYTF. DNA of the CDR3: TGTGCCAGCAGCGTAGGAGTGGTGGGGGCGCAGGGCTACACCTTC.